This T cell receptor (beta chain) is from a study of Ad26.COV2.S vaccination and SARS-CoV-2 variants. There are a few counts of this clone. What it binds is not known. Study conclusions and caveats: Vaccinees showed greater spike-specific TCR breadth than placebo recipients. Vaccinees reportedly had broad spike-specific CD8+ and CD4+ T cell responses.

The treatment is: some 19 received Ad26.COV2.S at low or high dose, single or two shots; roughly five received placebo; per-sample allocation not given. Following the first vaccine or placebo injection, samples were taken on day 63. The protocol was immunoSEQ multiplex PCR, while the TCRdb copy is restricted to in-frame clones and leaves out a portion. The sample records about 240,000 clones, around 89% being singletons. The TCR originated in a person aged 18-65 years who received the Ad26.COV2.S COVID-19 vaccine or a placebo. Sequences were derived from peripheral blood, sampled in a trial of Ad26.COV2.S vaccine versus placebo.

CDR3 residues: CASNRAGGEQETQYF. DNA for the CDR3: TGTGCCAGCAATAGGGCAGGGGGGGAACAAGAGACCCAGTACTTC. The V and J genes are TRBV28 and TRBJ2-5; tentatively, D is TRBD1 or TRBD2 (7 bases each). The V end lost 7 bases, the J end lost 2 bases, and 17 bases lay between the germline ends. The CDR3 loop spans 15 amino acids. CDR1 is MDHEN, CDR2 SYDVKM, per germline.